This entry concerns a single T cell receptor beta chain. The data originate from a study of shared clonotypes between healthy human individuals. Losses at the gene ends were 5 bases for V and 9 bases for J; bases not matched to a gene: 4. The CDR3 has 14 residues. CDR1 and CDR2 from the germline V gene are LGHNA and YNFKEQ. Assay: immunoSEQ multiplex PCR; the TCRdb copy retains only in-frame clones and omits some. This sample has 550,000 to 600,000 clones; about 98% occur once, and the top ten carry 0.25% to 0.35%. The naive CD8 subset, CD45RO-negative cells positively selected for CCR7, excluded terminally differentiated effector memory CD45RA+ cells.

V gene TRBV4-2 combines with J gene TRBJ2-1; 13 bases align to TRBD2. Sequenced input: naive CD8+ T cells sorted from blood. This clonotype was obtained from a man between 25 and 39 years old in good health. CDR3 amino acids: CASSKGLAGLEQFF. CDR3 bases: TGTGCCAGCAGCAAGGGACTAGCGGGGCTTGAGCAGTTCTTC.